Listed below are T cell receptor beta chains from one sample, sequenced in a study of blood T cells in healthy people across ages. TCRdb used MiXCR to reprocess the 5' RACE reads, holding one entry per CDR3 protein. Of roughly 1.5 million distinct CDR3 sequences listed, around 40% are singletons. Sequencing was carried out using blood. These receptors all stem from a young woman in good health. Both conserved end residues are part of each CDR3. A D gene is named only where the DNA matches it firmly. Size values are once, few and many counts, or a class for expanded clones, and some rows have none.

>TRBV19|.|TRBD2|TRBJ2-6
TGTGCCAGTAGCGACCGACTAGCGGGACACTCTGGGGCCAACGTCCTGACTTTC
CASSDRLAGHSGANVLTF
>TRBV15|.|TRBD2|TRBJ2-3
TGTGCCACCTCTCCGACTAGCGGGGGGTTGGCAGATACGCAGTATTTT
CATSPTSGGLADTQYF
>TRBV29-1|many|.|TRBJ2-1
TGCAGCGTTGAAGCCCCTAGGAGGGGGACCTACAATGAGCAGTTCTTC
CSVEAPRRGTYNEQFF
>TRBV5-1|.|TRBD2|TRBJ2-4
TGCGCCAGCAGCCGCGGACTAGCTCCCAATGAGCAGTACTTC
CASSRGLAPNEQYF
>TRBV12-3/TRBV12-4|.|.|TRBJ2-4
TGTGCCAGCAGTTGGGCCTTACTTGGTGACATTCAGTACTTC
CASSWALLGDIQYF
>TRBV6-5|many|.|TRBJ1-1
TGTGCCAGCAGTTACCGACAGTTCATGAACACTGAAGCTTTCTTT
CASSYRQFMNTEAFF
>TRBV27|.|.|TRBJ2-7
TGTGCCAGCAGTTTATCGGTTGGCCACGAGCAGTACTTC
CASSLSVGHEQYF
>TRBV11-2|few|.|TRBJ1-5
TGTGCCAGCAGCTTAGTGTTGGGGGTGGGAGGGAGCAATCAGCCCCAGCATTTT
CASSLVLGVGGSNQPQHF
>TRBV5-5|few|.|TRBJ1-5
TGTGCCAGCAGCTTTGGGGTCCACCTTAGCAATCAGCCCCAGCATTTT
CASSFGVHLSNQPQHF
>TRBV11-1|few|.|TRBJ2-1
TGTGCCAGCAGCTTAGCGTTGTCCCTATTGCGTGAGCAGTTCTTC
CASSLALSLLREQFF
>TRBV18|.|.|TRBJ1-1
TGTGCCAGCTCACCGAAAGGACCCAGCGGCTCGAACACTGAAGCTTTCTTT
CASSPKGPSGSNTEAFF
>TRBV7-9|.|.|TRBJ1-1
TGTGCCAGCAGCTCTACCATCACTGAAGCTTTCTTT
CASSSTITEAFF
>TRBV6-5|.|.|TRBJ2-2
TGTGCCAGCAGTTACATTTCGAGGGGGGAGCTGTTTTTT
CASSYISRGELFF
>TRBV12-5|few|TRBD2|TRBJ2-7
TGTGCTAGTGCCCCGGGACTAGCGGGGGTTTACGAGCAGTACTTC
CASAPGLAGVYEQYF
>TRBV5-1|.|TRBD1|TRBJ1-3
TGCGCCAGCAGCTTTGGGACAGGAGAAATCTCTGGAAACACCATATATTTT
CASSFGTGEISGNTIYF
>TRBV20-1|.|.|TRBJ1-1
TGCAGTGCTAGGGACGGTGAGAACACTGAAGCTTTCTTT
CSARDGENTEAFF
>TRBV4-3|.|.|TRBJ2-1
TGCGCCAGCAGCCAAGAAGCGTGGAATGAGCAGTTCTTC
CASSQEAWNEQFF
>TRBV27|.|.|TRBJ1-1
TGTGCCAGCAGTTTTGCAGGGAAGAACACTGAAGCTTTCTTT
CASSFAGKNTEAFF
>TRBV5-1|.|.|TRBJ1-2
TGCGCCAGCAGCCCCCCTTGGACCTCAGGGAATGGCTACACCTTC
CASSPPWTSGNGYTF
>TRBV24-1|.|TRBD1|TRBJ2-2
TGTGCCACCAGTGACCCGGGACAGGGGCTCGGGGAGCTGTTTTTT
CATSDPGQGLGELFF
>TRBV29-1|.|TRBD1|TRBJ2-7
TGCAGCGTTGAAGCGGGACAGGGGGGTAATGAGCAGTACTTC
CSVEAGQGGNEQYF
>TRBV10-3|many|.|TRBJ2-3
TGTGCCATCGGGAGATCCACAGATACGCAGTATTTT
CAIGRSTDTQYF
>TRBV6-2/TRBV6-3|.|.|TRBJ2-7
TGTGCCAGCAGTTACTCGGCTCGCTCCTACAATGAGCAGTACTTC
CASSYSARSYNEQYF
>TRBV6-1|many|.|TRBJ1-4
TGTGCCAGCAGTGAAAGGTGGAATGAAAAACTGTTTTTT
CASSERWNEKLFF
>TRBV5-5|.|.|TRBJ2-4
TGTGCCAGCCGCTTTCTTGAAGAGCAGTACTTC
CASRFLEEQYF
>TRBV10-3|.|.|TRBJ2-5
TGTGCCATCAGTGAACCTCAAGAGACCCAGTACTTC
CAISEPQETQYF
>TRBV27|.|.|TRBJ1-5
TGTGCCAGCAGTGTCTCGAGAAGCAATCAGCCCCAGCATTTT
CASSVSRSNQPQHF
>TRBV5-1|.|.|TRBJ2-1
TGCGCCAGCAGCTTGGAGTACCAAGAGACCCAGTTCTTC
CASSLEYQETQFF
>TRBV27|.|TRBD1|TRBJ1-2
TGTGCCAGCAGTTCCCCAGGGGGGGGTAACTATGGCTACACCTTC
CASSSPGGGNYGYTF
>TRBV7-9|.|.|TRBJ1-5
TGTGCCAGCAAAGGGGGGAGCAATCAGCCCCAGCATTTT
CASKGGSNQPQHF
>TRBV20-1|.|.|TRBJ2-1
TGCAGTGCCGGTGGGTCGTCTAGATTGATCAATGAGCAGTTCTTC
CSAGGSSRLINEQFF
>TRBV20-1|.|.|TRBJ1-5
TGCAGTGCTAGGGGACTCCCGAACGCCTATAGCAATCAGCCCCAGCATTTT
CSARGLPNAYSNQPQHF
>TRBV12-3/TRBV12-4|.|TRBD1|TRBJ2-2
TGTGCCAGCAGCCTACAGGGGGCCGGGGAGCTGTTTTTT
CASSLQGAGELFF
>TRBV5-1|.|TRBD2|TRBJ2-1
TGCGCCAGCAGCACTTGGACTAGCGGGGGTCCTAGAGTCAATGAGCAGTTCTTC
CASSTWTSGGPRVNEQFF
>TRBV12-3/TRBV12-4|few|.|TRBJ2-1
TGTGCCAGCAGTTTAACCGACAGGCGGGGCAGAGAGCAGTTCTTC
CASSLTDRRGREQFF
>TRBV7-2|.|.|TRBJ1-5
TGTGCCAGCAGCTTATCGGGACGGATCAATCAGCCCCAGCATTTT
CASSLSGRINQPQHF
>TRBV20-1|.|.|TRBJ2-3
TGCAGTGGCGGAGCCCAGGGGACAGATACGCAGTATTTT
CSGGAQGTDTQYF
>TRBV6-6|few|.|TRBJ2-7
TGTGCCAGCAGTTACAAGCGGGTCTACGAGCAGTACTTC
CASSYKRVYEQYF
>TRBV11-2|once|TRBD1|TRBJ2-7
TGTGCCAGCAGCCTGGGACAGCTAACCTCCTACGAGCAGTACTTC
CASSLGQLTSYEQYF
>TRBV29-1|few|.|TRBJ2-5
TGCAGCCCGGGACGAAAAAACGAAAATGAGCAGTACTTC
CSPGRKNENEQYF
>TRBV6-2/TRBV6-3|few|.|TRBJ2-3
TGTGCCAGCAGTTATGACTTGAGCACAGATACGCAGTATTTT
CASSYDLSTDTQYF
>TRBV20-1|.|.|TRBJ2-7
TGCAGTACTAGAGATGGGATCTTGAGACCCTACGAGCAGTACTTC
CSTRDGILRPYEQYF
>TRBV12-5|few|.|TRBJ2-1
TGTGCTAGTGGTTTGGTAGGGCCGGGGAATGAGCAGTTCTTC
CASGLVGPGNEQFF
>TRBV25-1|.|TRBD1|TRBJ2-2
TGTGCCAGTTTGGGACAGACCGGGGAGCTGTTTTTT
CASLGQTGELFF
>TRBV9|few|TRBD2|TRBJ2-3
TGTGCCAGCAGCCAAACTAGCGGGAGCCCAGATACGCAGTATTTT
CASSQTSGSPDTQYF
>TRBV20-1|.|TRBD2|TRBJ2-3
TGCAGTGCTAGCTTCTCTAGCGGGAGGTCCGATACGCAGTATTTT
CSASFSSGRSDTQYF
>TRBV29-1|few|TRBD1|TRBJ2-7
TGCAGCGCCACAAAAGGGGGACAGGGCTACGAGCAGTACTTC
CSATKGGQGYEQYF
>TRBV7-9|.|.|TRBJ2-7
TGTGCCAGCAGCTTGGGCAGGGGCTTCGAGCAGTACTTC
CASSLGRGFEQYF
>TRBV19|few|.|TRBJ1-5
TGTGCCAGTAGTATCCGGAGTTATAGCAATCAGCCCCAGCATTTT
CASSIRSYSNQPQHF
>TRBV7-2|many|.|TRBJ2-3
TGCGCCAGCAGCTTGTTCGGCACAGATACGCAGTATTTT
CASSLFGTDTQYF
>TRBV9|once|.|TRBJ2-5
TGTGCCAGCAGCGAGAGCCAGGTTCAAGAGACCCAGTACTTC
CASSESQVQETQYF
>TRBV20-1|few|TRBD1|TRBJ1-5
TGCAGTGCTAGAGGGACAGGGGGCTTGGGTCAGCCCCAGCATTTT
CSARGTGGLGQPQHF
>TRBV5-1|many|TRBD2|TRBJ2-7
TGCGCCAGCAGCTCCGAGCGGGAGAACATGTCGGGCGAGCAGTACTTC
CASSSERENMSGEQYF